This T cell receptor (beta chain) was captured in a study of blood T cell repertoires in COVID-19. Whole-study context: The origin of the acute and convalescent COVID-19 samples was the United States, Italy and Spain. Nucleic acid was either cDNA or gDNA, and it came from T cells, B-cell-depleted T cells, or PBMCs.

Looked up from germline, CDR1 is LGHNA and CDR2 is YNFKEQ. CDR3 size: 14 residues. Deletions cut 0 bases from V and 3 bases from J, with 9 bases between. The table came from immunoSEQ multiplex PCR; TCRdb's copy has only in-frame clones and leaves some out. The sample lists approximately 280,000 clones; 80% to 90% were seen once. The chain has TRBV4-2 and TRBJ2-7; no firm D call. This clonotype originated in a woman aged 70-85 years with acute or convalescent COVID-19. Material for sequencing was peripheral blood. The CDR3 protein is CASSQEAINYEQYF. CDR3 coding DNA: TGTGCCAGCAGCCAAGAAGCGATCAACTACGAGCAGTACTTC.